This record concerns one T cell receptor (beta chain) sequence. This sample was taken from a study of cytomegalovirus exposure and HLA in healthy donors. PCR employed 60 Vbeta and 13 Jbeta primers. The table came from immunoSEQ multiplex PCR; TCRdb's copy has only in-frame clones and leaves some out. The sample records around 120,000 clones, roughly four fifths being singletons. The ends lost 10 bases at V and 2 bases at J; junction bases unmatched: 6. From germline, CDR1 is MDHEN and CDR2 SYDVKM. The CDR3 sequence is 14 residues long. The chain carries TRBV28 and TRBJ2-1, with 9 bases aligning to TRBD2. Sequenced: PBMCs. The TCR was taken from a woman in her forties in good health and CMV-seropositive. CDR3 in amino acids: CATTSSGTYNEQFF. In nucleotides, the CDR3 is TGTGCCACCACCTCTAGCGGGACCTACAATGAGCAGTTCTTC. The full variable domain, in which reference TRBV28 and TRBJ2-1 provide the parts outside the CDR3, is DVKVTQSSRYLVKRTGEKVFLECVQDMDHENMFWYRQDPGLGLRLIYFSYDVKMKEKGDIPEGYSVSREKKERFSLILESASTNQTSMYLCATTSSGTYNEQFFGPGTRLTVL.